This T cell receptor beta chain was profiled in a study of CDR3 diversity in severe acne. CDR1 and CDR2 from the germline V gene are SQVTM and ANQGSEA. The length of the CDR3 is 19 amino acids, counting both ends. Of note for this clonotype: The DNA is omitted, as the CDR3 cannot be located on it reliably, and the CDR3 follows TCRdb's listing.

TCRdb recomputed calls from the PCR reads with MiXCR, one row per CDR3 protein. The sample lists 79,000 or so distinct CDR3 sequences; approximately 49% were seen once. The chain has TRBV29-1 and TRBJ1-3. This receptor was identified in a male donor with severe acne vulgaris. Sequencing was carried out using blood. CDR3 protein: CSVGDGSYEQYFGGNTIYF.